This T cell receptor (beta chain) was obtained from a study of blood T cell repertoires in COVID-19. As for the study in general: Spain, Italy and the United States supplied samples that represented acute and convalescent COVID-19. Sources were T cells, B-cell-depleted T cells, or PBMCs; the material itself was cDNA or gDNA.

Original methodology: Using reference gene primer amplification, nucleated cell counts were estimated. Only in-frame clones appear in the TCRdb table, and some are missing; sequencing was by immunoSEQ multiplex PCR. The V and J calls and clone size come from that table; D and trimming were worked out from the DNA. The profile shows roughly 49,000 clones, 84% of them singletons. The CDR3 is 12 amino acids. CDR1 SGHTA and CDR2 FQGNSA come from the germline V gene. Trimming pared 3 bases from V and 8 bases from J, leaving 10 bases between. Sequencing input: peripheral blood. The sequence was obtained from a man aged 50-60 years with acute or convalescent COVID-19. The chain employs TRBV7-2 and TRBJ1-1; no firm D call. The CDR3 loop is CASSFQREEAFF. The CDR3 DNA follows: TGTGCCAGCAGCTTCCAGCGTGAGGAAGCTTTCTTT.